Sequencing of this T cell receptor beta chain was carried out in a study of human T cells and chemical hapten exposure. Documented time point: pre-sensitization, week 0. Regarding treatment: therapeutic diphenylcyclopropenone sensitization with weekly scalp DPC. TCRdb re-derived calls from the RACE reads in MiXCR, one entry per CDR3 protein. The table lists 150,000 to 200,000 distinct CDR3 sequences, under 35% of them singletons. This CDR3 contains 11 residues. Germline-derived CDR1 and CDR2 are DFQATT and SNEGSKA (reference sequence). Trimming stripped 4 bases from V and 8 bases from J, with 11 bases between.

The sequencing used whole blood, collected in connection with sensitization to the hapten diphenylcyclopropenone (DPC). V usage is TRBV20-1 and J usage is TRBJ1-2; the D is unclear. This clonotype was sampled from a woman between 25 and 40 years old with alopecia areata. Some clones in this sample may be carry-over from other donors' samples. The CDR3 coding sequence is TGCAGTGCTACCCTCCCGGGAGGCTACACCTTC. This encodes CSATLPGGYTF.